This TCR beta chain is drawn from a study of neurological immune-mediated disorders (dated by TCRdb to between 2018 and 2020). Study-wide context: Using UMI-based sequencing, the study compared peripheral blood TCR-beta repertoires from patients with HTLV-I-associated myelopathy (HAM/TSP), patients with multiple sclerosis, and healthy controls. The cohort comprised around 70 subjects: 15 or so HAM/TSP patients, 35 or so multiple sclerosis patients and approximately 20 healthy controls. The approximately 96 TCR-beta libraries covered PBMC samples along with longitudinal samples, technical triplicates, and paired sorted CD4+ and CD8+ T-cell subsets.

The healthy controls were volunteers from a blood bank in Maryland, USA. For unsorted PBMC libraries, 2 million PBMCs were used after storage in RNAlater at -80 degrees C until RNA extraction. PBMCs were separated from peripheral blood using Ficoll-Hypaque density gradient centrifugation and then cryopreserved in liquid nitrogen. Only a few counts were recorded for this clonotype. Its binding antigen is unknown. No quality values exist for individual bases; no much larger clone is one base distant. Study-wide findings and limitations: TCR clonal expansion was highest in HAM/TSP patients and lowest in MS patients, with MS patients falling below even healthy controls. No identical CDR3 amino acid sequences were shared among expanded clones across subjects, suggesting private TCR-beta repertoires in all groups.

cDNA was synthesized by template-switch 5'RACE using a primer with a 10-nucleotide random unique molecular identifier that tagged each TCR transcript. Every sequencing run covered 15-18 subjects and yielded more than 160 million TCR-beta sequences. The RNeasy kit was used to extract total RNA. The KAPA Real-time Library Amplification kit was used to amplify TCR-beta VDJ regions with primers for the TCR constant region and the 5'RACE anchor. A first PCR added sample indexes and Illumina adaptors, and a second PCR then raised library yield. After purification with Ampure beads, the TCR product of roughly 650 bp was size-selected on a 2% E-gel SizeSelection system. Library quality was checked on a Bioanalyzer, concentration was measured with Qubit, and libraries were quantified with the Kapa Library Quantification kit before pooling. An Illumina HiSeq 2500 sequenced the libraries paired-end 2 x 150 bp. To increase sequence diversity, about 25-31% phiX was spiked into each library pool. Per the original workflow: The UMI-based MiGEC pipeline processed quality-filtered reads and removed over 80% of raw TCR sequences during error correction. VDJ genes were aligned to IMGT germline references, and each clonotype was defined by a unique CDR3 amino acid sequence together with V-J genes. VDJtools evaluated clonal expansion, Shannon diversity and CDR3 relatedness (CalcPairwiseDistances, ClusterSamples); CLCbio workbench built phylogenetic trees. Using coefficient-of-variation modelling across technical triplicates, the study counted a clone as expanded if it had at least 8 unique UMIs. TCRdb itself trimmed the public reads at Q25 with fastp, ran MiXCR and retained productive beta chains. Identical CDR3 proteins give one entry, which carries the most common genes and DNA. TCRdb's processing, not the authors' own work, is the source of the V and J calls. Here the sample has roughly 50,000 distinct CDR3 sequences; over 20% occur a single time. The ten largest clones add up to roughly 25% of the sample.

The sequence derives from a woman in her sixties or seventies in good health. The sequenced material came from PBMCs.

The CDR3: CASSQRLAGVNEQFF. At the DNA level, the sequence is TGTGCCAGCAGCCAAAGACTAGCGGGAGTTAATGAGCAGTTCTTC. Recombination linked TRBV3-1 to TRBJ2-1; a stretch of 12 junction bases matches TRBD2. Compared with germline, V lacks 2 bases and J lacks 7 bases; bases without a gene match: 3. From the cysteine up to the phenylalanine, the CDR3 has a length of 15 residues. Only the CDR3 region is kept as DNA, spanning 45 bases read in frame from base 1. The germline V gene encodes CDR1 LGHDT and CDR2 YNNKEL (reference sequence).